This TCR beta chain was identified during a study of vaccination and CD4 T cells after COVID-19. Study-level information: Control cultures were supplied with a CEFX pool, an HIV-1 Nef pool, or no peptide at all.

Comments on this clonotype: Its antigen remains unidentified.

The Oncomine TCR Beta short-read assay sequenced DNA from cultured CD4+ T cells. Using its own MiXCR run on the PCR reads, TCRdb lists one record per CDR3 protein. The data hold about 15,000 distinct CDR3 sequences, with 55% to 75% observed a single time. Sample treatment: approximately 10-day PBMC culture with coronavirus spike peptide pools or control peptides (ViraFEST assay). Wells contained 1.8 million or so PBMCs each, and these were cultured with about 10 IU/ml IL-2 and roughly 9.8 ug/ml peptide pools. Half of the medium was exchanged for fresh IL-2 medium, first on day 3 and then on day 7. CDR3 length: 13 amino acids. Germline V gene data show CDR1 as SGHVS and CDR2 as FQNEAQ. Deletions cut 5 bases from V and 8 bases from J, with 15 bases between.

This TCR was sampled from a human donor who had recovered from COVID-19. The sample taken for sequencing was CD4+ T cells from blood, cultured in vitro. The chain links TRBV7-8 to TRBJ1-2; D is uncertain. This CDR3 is CASSLGPTSGYTF. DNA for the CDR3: TGTGCCAGCAGCCTAGGACCTACGTCGGGCTACACCTTC. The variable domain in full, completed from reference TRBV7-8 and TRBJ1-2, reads GAGVSQSPRYKVAKRGQDVALRCDPISGHVSLFWYQQALGQGPEFLTYFQNEAQLDKSGLPSDRFFAERPEGSVSTLKIQRTQQEDSAVYLCASSLGPTSGYTFGSGTRLTVV.